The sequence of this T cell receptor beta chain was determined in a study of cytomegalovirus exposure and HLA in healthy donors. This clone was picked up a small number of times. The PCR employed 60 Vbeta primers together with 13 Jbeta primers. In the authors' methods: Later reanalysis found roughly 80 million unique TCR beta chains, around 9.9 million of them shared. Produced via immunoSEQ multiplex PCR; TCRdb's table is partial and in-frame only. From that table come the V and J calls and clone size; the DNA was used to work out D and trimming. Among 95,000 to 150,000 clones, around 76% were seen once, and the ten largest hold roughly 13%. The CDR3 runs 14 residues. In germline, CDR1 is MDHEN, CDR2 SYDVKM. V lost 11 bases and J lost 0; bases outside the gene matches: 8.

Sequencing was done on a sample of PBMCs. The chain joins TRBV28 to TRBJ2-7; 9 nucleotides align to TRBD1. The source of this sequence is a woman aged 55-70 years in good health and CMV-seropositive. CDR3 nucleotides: TGTGCCGCGGGACAGGGCTTGAGCTCCTACGAGCAGTACTTC. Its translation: CAAGQGLSSYEQYF.